The 12 T cell receptor beta chains in this list originate from one sample, sequenced in a study of T cells after posttransplantation cyclophosphamide. The data were produced by immunoSEQ multiplex PCR, yet TCRdb's version contains in-frame clones alone and is incomplete. The data show 40,000 to 60,000 clones, with none appearing a single time. Source material: PBMCs. These receptor sequences come from a man in his forties in good health, CMV-negative, and a related stem cell transplant donor.

This clone was counted at least ten times. J is TRBJ1-1 and V is TRBV19; D is possibly TRBD1 (5 bases). This CDR3 spans 15 amino acids. Deletions cut 2 bases from V and 1 base from J, with 11 bases between. Germline V CDR1 and CDR2: LNHDA, SQIVND (reference sequence). The CDR3 DNA reads as TGTGCCAGTAGTATAACTCACCAGGGGAACACTGAAGCTTTCTTT. This encodes CASSITHQGNTEAFF.

There are many counts of this clone. J is TRBJ1-1 and V is TRBV30; possibly TRBD1 for D (5 bases). Germline CDR1 is GTSNPN and CDR2 is SVGIG (reference sequence). V was shortened by 5 bases and J by 1 base, with 14 bases between the two germline ends. The CDR3 is 14 amino acids. CDR3 sequence (DNA): TGTGCCTGGGGGGGGATGGGGGAGAACACTGAAGCTTTCTTT. Amino acids: CAWGGMGENTEAFF.

This clone has a count of ten or more. The rearrangement links TRBV28 to TRBJ2-5, with D uncertain. Germline V gene data show CDR1 as MDHEN and CDR2 as SYDVKM. Trimming stripped 5 bases from V and 2 bases from J, with 12 bases between. The CDR3 spans 14 residues. The CDR3 nucleotides read TGTGCCAGCAGTCCTGCATATACTCAAGAGACCCAGTACTTC. Translated: CASSPAYTQETQYF.

At least ten counts were recorded for this clone. The chain has TRBV19 and TRBJ1-1, with D uncertain. The germline V gene encodes CDR1 LNHDA and CDR2 SQIVND (reference sequence). V gave up 1 base and J gave up 0 bases, with 15 bases separating them. The CDR3 consists of 17 residues. The CDR3 is CASSIGQRAGMNTEAFF. CDR3 DNA sequence: TGTGCCAGTAGTATAGGCCAGCGGGCGGGTATGAACACTGAAGCTTTCTTT.

This clone was counted ten times or more. The chain uses TRBV14 and TRBJ1-1, with 8 bases lining up with TRBD1. Germline V gene data show CDR1 as SGHDN and CDR2 as FVKESK. Trimming cost V 4 bases and J 4 bases; bases outside gene matches: 5. CDR3 size: 14 residues. The CDR3 DNA is TGTGCCAGCAGCCCAACGACAGGGGCCACTGAAGCTTTCTTT. Translation: CASSPTTGATEAFF.

This clone was found many times. The CDR3 bases are TGTGCCAGTAGGGTTAGCGGGCCTAAAAACACCGGGGAGCTGTTTTTT. Translation: CASRVSGPKNTGELFF. The J gene is TRBJ2-2, the V gene TRBV19; 7 nucleotides match TRBD2. The length of the CDR3 is 16 residues. CDR1 and CDR2 from the germline V gene are LNHDA and SQIVND (reference sequence). Trimming took 6 bases from V and 2 from J; bases not matched to a gene: 9.

This clone was seen many times. The V call is TRBV7-9, the J call TRBJ2-7; D ambiguous. The CDR3 has 12 amino acids. In germline, CDR1 is SEHNR, CDR2 FQNEAQ (reference sequence). Trimming removed 5 bases at V and 3 bases at J, with 8 bases between. CDR3 nucleotide sequence: TGTGCCAGCAGCGTTACTGTCTACGAGCAGTACTTC. Protein: CASSVTVYEQYF.

This clone was seen many times. The chain joins TRBV5-1 to TRBJ1-4; the D gene is possibly TRBD1 (6 bases). The V and J ends lost 1 base and 2 bases respectively, with 6 bases between them. Germline V gene sequence: CDR1 SGHRS, CDR2 YFSETQ. CDR3 length: 14 amino acids. Here the CDR3 DNA reads TGCGCCAGCAGCTTGAGGGGGACTAATGAAAAACTGTTTTTT. This gives the protein CASSLRGTNEKLFF.

This chain links TRBV6-1 with TRBJ1-3; D not certain. Trimming took 10 bases from V and 1 from J, leaving 8 bases between them. This CDR3 has 12 amino acids. Germline V lookup: CDR1 MNHNS, CDR2 SASEGT. CDR3 DNA: TGTGCCACCAAGACTTCTGGAAACACCATATATTTT. Translation gives CATKTSGNTIYF.

This clone was counted many times. The V and J genes are TRBV29-1 and TRBJ2-1; maybe TRBD2 (6 bases). V was clipped by 5 bases and J by 3 bases, with 23 bases between them. CDR1 SQVTM and CDR2 ANQGSEA come from the germline V gene. This CDR3 has 17 amino acids. This CDR3 reads CSVSGVYRDSNYNEQFF. For the CDR3, the DNA is TGCAGCGTTTCGGGGGTTTACCGGGACTCAAACTACAATGAGCAGTTCTTC.

A few counts support this clone. This rearrangement joins TRBV30 to TRBJ1-6; TRBD1 aligns across 7 bases. The CDR3 length is 14 residues. The junction had 6 bases not matched to a gene; V was cut back by 4 bases and J by 6 bases. Germline CDR1 and CDR2: GTSNPN and SVGIG (reference sequence). CDR3 nucleotides: TGTGCCTGGATAGGGACAGCGGGTAATTCACCCCTCCACTTT. Translating it yields CAWIGTAGNSPLHF.

In this sample, this clone turned up many times. This chain uses TRBV27 with TRBJ2-1; D is uncertain. The CDR3 consists of 12 residues. The ends were cut back, 0 bases at V and 12 bases at J, with 9 bases in the middle. The germline V gene has CDR1 MNHEY and CDR2 SMNVEV (reference sequence). CDR3: CASSLSIGRQFF. The DNA for the CDR3 is TGTGCCAGCAGTTTATCGATTGGCAGGCAGTTCTTC.